Below, 32 T cell receptor beta chains from the same sample are listed, as sequenced in a study of shared clonotypes between healthy human individuals. In the naive CD8 group, cells lacked CD45RO and were positively selected for CCR7, so terminally differentiated effector memory CD45RA+ cells were left out. Repertoires were generated with immunoSEQ multiplex PCR, while TCRdb's copy carries only in-frame clones and drops some. The sample lists fewer than 1 million clones, just over 95% occurring once. The sequenced sample was naive CD8+ T cells sorted from blood. The origin of the receptors is a man aged 25 to 40 in good health.

The J gene is TRBJ2-1, the V gene TRBV6-5, with 7 bases aligning to TRBD2. The CDR3 sequence is 15 residues long. Germline V gene lookup returns CDR1 MNHEY and CDR2 SVGAGI. V lost 0 bases and J lost 6; bases outside the gene matches: 5. CDR3 sequence: CASSYSSWGGNEQFF. The CDR3 nucleotides read TGTGCCAGCAGTTACTCGAGTTGGGGGGGCAATGAGCAGTTCTTC.

The chain couples TRBV27 to TRBJ2-1; D is perhaps TRBD2 (6 bases). The ends were cut back, 5 bases at V and 11 bases at J, with 13 bases in the middle. The CDR3 consists of 12 residues. Germline V gene sequence: CDR1 MNHEY, CDR2 SMNVEV (reference sequence). For the CDR3, the DNA is TGTGCCAGCAGTCGGACTATAAGTAAGCAGTTCTTC. Residues: CASSRTISKQFF.

The J gene is TRBJ1-1, the V gene TRBV10-1; D is unclear. V lost 4 bases, J lost 1 base, and 16 bases lay in between. The germline V gene encodes CDR1 WNHNN and CDR2 SYGVQD (reference sequence). CDR3 length: 16 residues. In nucleotides, the CDR3 is TGCGCCAGCAGTGGAGCCAGGTCGAAGGGGAACACTGAAGCTTTCTTT. Its translation: CASSGARSKGNTEAFF.

This chain's CDR3 is CASSQHPASLGDTGELFF. CDR3 DNA sequence: TGTGCCAGCAGTCAACATCCGGCCTCCCTAGGGGACACCGGGGAGCTGTTTTTT. The gene calls are TRBV11-2 and TRBJ2-2; possible D gene TRBD1, 5 bases. CDR1 is SGHAT, CDR2 FQNNGV, per germline. The CDR3 covers 18 residues. Trimming removed 6 bases at V and 3 bases at J, with 23 bases between.

V usage is TRBV21-1 and J usage is TRBJ2-7; TRBD1 is taken as the D call from the table, unchecked against the DNA. TRBV21-1 is reported as a pseudogene. This CDR3 spans 20 amino acids. CDR3 residues: CASSIQAGTAVWKDSYEQYF. Written as DNA, the CDR3 is TGTGCCAGCAGCATTCAAGCCGGGACAGCCGTATGGAAAGACTCCTACGAGCAGTACTTC.

The chain joins TRBV5-1 to TRBJ2-3; 7 bases align to TRBD1. V lost 4 bases to trimming and J lost 5 bases; unmatched junction nucleotides: 7. CDR1 and CDR2 (germline): SGHRS, YFSETQ. The CDR3 sequence is 14 residues long. CDR3 bases: TGCGCCAGCAGCCCTGACAGGGTTGTAGATACGCAGTATTTT. Translation gives CASSPDRVVDTQYF.

This sequence joins TRBV7-9 and TRBJ2-2, with TRBD1 matching 9 bases. Germline CDR1 and CDR2: SEHNR and FQNEAQ (reference sequence). Trimming took 4 bases from V and 5 from J; bases not matched to a gene: 5. This CDR3 has 15 residues. The CDR3 sequence: CASSSGQGQTGELFF. CDR3 bases: TGTGCCAGCAGCTCGGGACAGGGCCAGACCGGGGAGCTGTTTTTT.

The V call is TRBV5-1, the J call TRBJ2-3; D is unresolved. The CDR3 runs to 15 residues. Looked up from germline, CDR1 is SGHRS and CDR2 is YFSETQ. Trimming stripped 3 bases from V and 8 bases from J, with 19 bases between. The CDR3, as DNA: TGCGCCAGCAGCTATTTTGAGCCAATGGTGGGTACGCAGTATTTT. Translation: CASSYFEPMVGTQYF. The whole variable domain, filled in from reference TRBV5-1 and TRBJ2-3, reads KAGVTQTPRYLIKTRGQQVTLSCSPISGHRSVSWYQQTPGQGLQFLFEYFSETQRNKGNFPGRFSGRQFSNSRSEMNVSTLELGDSALYLCASSYFEPMVGTQYFGPGTRLTVL.

This clone occurred once. The CDR3 DNA reads as TGTGCCAGCAGCCCGATATACAGCCTAGAGCAGTACTTC. It codes for CASSPIYSLEQYF. The chain joins TRBV7-9 to TRBJ2-7; no firm D call. Trimming pared 5 bases from V and 7 bases from J, leaving 15 bases between. The germline V gene encodes CDR1 SEHNR and CDR2 FQNEAQ (reference sequence). CDR3 length: 13 amino acids.

This clone was recorded once. The rearrangement uses TRBV7-9 and TRBJ2-2, with 11 bases that match TRBD1. The trim removed 2 bases at V and 7 bases at J, leaving 6 bases unmatched. CDR1 is SEHNR and CDR2 is FQNEAQ in the germline V gene (reference sequence). The CDR3 spans 16 residues. CDR3 protein: CASSLHRTGGIGELFF. CDR3 DNA sequence: TGTGCCAGCAGCTTACACAGGACAGGGGGCATCGGGGAGCTGTTTTTT.

The gene calls are TRBV27 and TRBJ2-7; 11 nucleotides match TRBD2. CDR1 is MNHEY and CDR2 is SMNVEV in the germline V gene (reference sequence). The CDR3 covers 16 residues. V lost 3 bases, J lost 4 bases, and 8 bases stayed unmatched. CDR3 in DNA: TGTGCCAGCAGTTTGGGGACTAGCGGACGACCGTACGAGCAGTACTTC. This translates into CASSLGTSGRPYEQYF.

CDR3 sequence reads: CASSPQGLAEAFF. The CDR3 DNA is TGTGCCAGCTCACCACAGGGACTGGCTGAAGCTTTCTTT. The chain is built from TRBV18 and TRBJ1-1; TRBD1 is a possible D gene (5 bases). From germline, CDR1 is KGHSH and CDR2 LQKENI. The CDR3 is made up of 13 amino acids. V was trimmed by 1 base and J by 6 bases, leaving 9 bases between them.

In DNA form, the CDR3 reads TGTGCCAGCAGTGGATGGGGGACTAGCGGCTACAATGAGCAGTTCTTC. Its protein product is CASSGWGTSGYNEQFF. This chain connects TRBV6-1 to TRBJ2-1, with 11 bases lining up with TRBD2. Germline loops: CDR1 MNHNS, CDR2 SASEGT. This CDR3 is 16 amino acids long. V lost 4 bases to trimming and J lost 3 bases; unmatched junction nucleotides: 5.

The genes are TRBV5-1 and TRBJ2-1; 8 nucleotides match TRBD2. Germline V lookup: CDR1 SGHRS, CDR2 YFSETQ. After removal of 4 bases from V and 3 bases from J, the junction contained 9 bases not matched to a gene. This CDR3 spans 16 amino acids. CDR3 region: CASSPSGSTIYNEQFF. CDR3 bases: TGCGCCAGCAGCCCCAGCGGGAGTACGATCTACAATGAGCAGTTCTTC.

J is TRBJ2-7 and V is TRBV7-9; 10 nucleotides line up with TRBD1. The germline V gene has CDR1 SEHNR and CDR2 FQNEAQ (reference sequence). The V and J ends lost 1 base and 2 bases, in that order; junction bases with no gene match: 8. There are 17 residues in the CDR3. The CDR3 bases are TGTGCCAGCAGCTTAGATGGTTCGGGACAGGGGACCTACGAGCAGTACTTC. Its protein is CASSLDGSGQGTYEQYF.

The chain combines TRBV18 with TRBJ1-1; a weak D match, TRBD1 (5 bases). Germline CDR1 KGHSH, CDR2 LQKENI. The CDR3 spans 12 residues. Trimming left V 8 bases short and J 6 bases short, with 13 bases between. The CDR3 bases are TGTGCCAGCCTCGACGGGGGGGCTGAAGCTTTCTTT. Protein product: CASLDGGAEAFF.

Note on this clone: This specimen includes other DNA sequences encoding the same CDR3. The chain joins TRBV5-1 to TRBJ2-7; no clear D gene. The CDR3 spans 13 residues. CDR1 SGHRS and CDR2 YFSETQ come from the germline V gene. V lost 0 bases and J lost 3, with 7 bases in between. CDR3 loop: CASSLAPSYEQYF. The CDR3 region has the DNA TGCGCCAGCAGCTTGGCCCCAAGCTACGAGCAGTACTTC.

The table lists this clone with a few counts. Distinct nucleotide sequences in the sample also encode this CDR3. The chain is built from TRBV7-9 and TRBJ1-5; D is possibly TRBD1 (6 bases). The germline V and J ends were trimmed by 5 bases and 1 base, with 9 bases remaining between them. The CDR3 loop spans 14 amino acids. Germline CDR1 reads SEHNR; CDR2 reads FQNEAQ (reference sequence). In DNA, the CDR3 is TGTGCCAGCAGCCTCGGACAGAGCAATCAGCCCCAGCATTTT. Amino acid sequence: CASSLGQSNQPQHF.

The chain couples TRBV27 to TRBJ2-7; 8 bases map to TRBD1. Losses at the gene ends were 3 bases for V and 6 bases for J; bases not matched to a gene: 4. The germline V gene encodes CDR1 MNHEY and CDR2 SMNVEV (reference sequence). The CDR3 has 13 amino acids. CDR3 DNA: TGTGCCAGCAGTTTCACCAGGGGGCGCGAGCAGTACTTC. Its protein product is CASSFTRGREQYF.

J is TRBJ2-7 and V is TRBV7-2; D may be TRBD1 (6 bases). V lost 5 bases to trimming and J lost 0 bases, with 14 bases between them. This CDR3 is built from 15 residues. Germline V gene lookup returns CDR1 SGHTA and CDR2 FQGNSA. The CDR3 DNA is TGTGCCAGCAGCGCCGGGACACCATTCTCCTACGAGCAGTACTTC. Protein sequence: CASSAGTPFSYEQYF.

This clone was detected once. This chain links TRBV6-1 with TRBJ2-7; TRBD2 aligns across 11 bases. V was pared by 8 bases and J by 5 bases, with 11 bases of the junction left unmatched. The CDR3 length is 15 residues. Germline values: CDR1 MNHNS, CDR2 SASEGT. CDR3: CASPRLAGLNNEQYF. The DNA of the CDR3 is TGTGCCAGCCCCAGACTAGCGGGATTGAATAACGAGCAGTACTTC.

The genes are TRBV6-5 and TRBJ2-1; 9 nucleotides agree with TRBD2. Germline V CDR1 and CDR2: MNHEY, SVGAGI. V shed 8 bases and J 9 bases; nucleotides not matched to a gene: 11. This CDR3 comprises 14 residues. The CDR3 here is CASAASGIGFEQFF. DNA for the CDR3: TGTGCCAGCGCGGCTAGCGGGATTGGCTTTGAGCAGTTCTTC.

The chain carries TRBV28 and TRBJ2-7, with TRBD1 identical over 9 bases. Germline-derived CDR1 and CDR2 are MDHEN and SYDVKM. The CDR3 is 14 amino acids. V shed 8 bases and J 5 bases; nucleotides not matched to a gene: 10. The CDR3 region is CASEGPRTGDEQYF. The CDR3 DNA reads TGTGCCAGCGAGGGGCCCCGGACAGGGGACGAGCAGTACTTC.

V and J are TRBV27 and TRBJ2-7; 7 bases match TRBD1. This CDR3 is built from 13 residues. The ends lost 6 bases at V and 5 bases at J; junction bases unmatched: 7. Germline V lookup: CDR1 MNHEY, CDR2 SMNVEV (reference sequence). CDR3 nucleotides: TGTGCCAGCAGCAGACAGGGTCTTCACGAGCAGTACTTC. As protein: CASSRQGLHEQYF.

The chain carries TRBV5-5 and TRBJ2-1; the match to TRBD2 covers 10 bases. V gave up 0 bases and J gave up 9 bases; unmatched junction bases: 3. The germline V gene has CDR1 SGHKS and CDR2 YYEKEE (reference sequence). CDR3 length: 14 residues. CDR3 nucleotides: TGTGCCAGCAGCTTGGGACTAGCGGGCGGTGAGCAGTTCTTC. It is translated as CASSLGLAGGEQFF.

Regarding this clone: A read error is possible here, since a much larger clone lies one base away. The rearrangement joins TRBV11-2 to TRBJ2-3; 8 positions match TRBD1. CDR1 and CDR2 (germline): SGHAT, FQNNGV. CDR3 length: 14 amino acids. J gave up 4 bases and V 0 bases, and 0 bases lay outside the gene matches. In nucleotides, the CDR3 is TGTGCCAGCAGCTTAGAACAGGGGGCAGATACGCAGTATTTT. Protein sequence: CASSLEQGADTQYF.

V and J are TRBV7-9 and TRBJ1-2; the D gene is possibly TRBD1 (6 bases). The CDR3 has 17 amino acids. V lost 5 bases to trimming and J lost 5 bases, with 24 bases between them. Germline loops: CDR1 SEHNR, CDR2 FQNEAQ (reference sequence). The CDR3 DNA reads TGTGCCAGCAGCCCAACTTTCGGACAGTCGCCCAATTATGGCTACACCTTC. It translates to CASSPTFGQSPNYGYTF. Supplemented by reference TRBV7-9 and TRBJ1-2, the full variable domain reads DTGVSQNPRHKITKRGQNVTFRCDPISEHNRLYWYRQTLGQGPEFLTYFQNEAQLEKSRLLSDRFSAERPKGSFSTLEIQRTEQGDSAMYLCASSPTFGQSPNYGYTFGSGTRLTVV.

V usage is TRBV7-9 and J usage is TRBJ2-3; D unclear. Trimming pared 7 bases from V and 3 bases from J, leaving 11 bases between. Germline V gene sequence: CDR1 SEHNR, CDR2 FQNEAQ (reference sequence). The CDR3 totals 13 residues. CDR3 in amino acids: CASNPGVTDTQYF. CDR3 nucleotide sequence: TGTGCCAGCAACCCTGGGGTGACAGATACGCAGTATTTT.

This clone was recorded once. The V gene is TRBV21-1, the J gene TRBJ2-5; the table calls TRBD2, which could not be checked here. TRBV21-1 is given as a pseudogene. The length of the CDR3 is 12 residues. The CDR3 region is CASSTHRRTQYF. CDR3 nucleotide sequence: TGTGCCAGCAGCACCCATCGGAGGACCCAGTACTTC.

V and J are TRBV29-1 and TRBJ2-1, with 9 bases lining up with TRBD2. The CDR3 totals 17 residues. Trimming cost V 0 bases and J 6 bases; bases outside gene matches: 12. CDR1 is SQVTM, CDR2 ANQGSEA, per germline. The CDR3 sequence: CSVEELRGTSLSNEQFF. The DNA for the CDR3 is TGCAGCGTTGAAGAACTCCGCGGGACTAGCTTGAGCAATGAGCAGTTCTTC.

The CDR3 region has the DNA TGTGCCAGCAGTCCAGCCAGCGGGGCCTACGAGCAGTACTTC. This sequence encodes CASSPASGAYEQYF. The chain employs TRBV27 and TRBJ2-7; 7 bases fit TRBD2. This CDR3 comprises 14 residues. V lost 5 bases and J lost 2; bases outside the gene matches: 6. The germline gives CDR1 MNHEY, CDR2 SMNVEV (reference sequence).

This clone came up once. The rearrangement uses TRBV9 and TRBJ2-3; D unresolved. CDR1 is SGDLS and CDR2 is YYNGEE in the germline V gene. The ends were cut back, 4 bases at V and 4 bases at J, with 16 bases in the middle. This CDR3 contains 15 residues. The CDR3 sequence: CASSLSRVTSDTQYF. The CDR3 DNA sequence: TGTGCCAGCAGCCTGAGCCGGGTAACCTCAGATACGCAGTATTTT. The full variable domain, its missing parts supplied by reference TRBV9 and TRBJ2-3, is DSGVTQTPKHLITATGQRVTLRCSPRSGDLSVYWYQQSLDQGLQFLIQYYNGEERAKGNILERFSAQQFPDLHSELNLSSLELGDSALYFCASSLSRVTSDTQYFGPGTRLTVL.